This T cell receptor (beta chain) was observed in a study of blood T cell repertoires in COVID-19. Study-wide background: The analysed material was cDNA or gDNA that came from T cells, B-cell-depleted T cells, or PBMCs.

V lost 10 bases, J lost 0 bases, and 10 bases stayed unmatched. The germline CDR1 and CDR2 sequences are LNHDA and SQIVND (reference sequence). The CDR3 length is 16 residues. Per the study methods: Amplified reference gene primers provided the basis for estimating nucleated cell counts. Profiling relied on immunoSEQ multiplex PCR, and the TCRdb table lists in-frame clones only, not all of them. V, J and clone size are those of that table, while D and trimming were read from the DNA. The table has tens of thousands of clones, roughly nine tenths seen once. Material: peripheral blood. The receptor was isolated from a man between 50 and 59 years old with COVID-19, enrolled during active disease. V is TRBV19 and J is TRBJ1-5; 9 bases match TRBD1. CDR3 DNA sequence: TGTGCCACCACCGGACAGGGGCTAATTAGCAATCAGCCCCAGCATTTT. As protein: CATTGQGLISNQPQHF. The full variable domain, rest sourced from reference TRBV19 and TRBJ1-5, is DGGITQSPKYLFRKEGQNVTLSCEQNLNHDAMYWYRQDPGQGLRLIYYSQIVNDFQKGDIAEGYSVSREKKESFPLTVTSAQKNPTAFYLCATTGQGLISNQPQHFGDGTRLSIL.